This T cell receptor beta chain came from a study of T cell repertoires in cytomegalovirus infection. V trimming: 5 bases; J trimming: 5 bases; junction bases outside the gene matches: 6. This CDR3 has 16 amino acids. Germline V gene lookup returns CDR1 SEHNR and CDR2 FQNEAQ (reference sequence). From the reads, TCRdb called clonotypes with MiXCR, one entry per CDR3 protein. This sample has about 920,000 distinct CDR3 sequences, with 30% to 40% found just once. For this clonotype: The target antigen is unknown.

This chain uses TRBV7-9 with TRBJ2-5; 15 bases map to TRBD2. The material sequenced was cultured CD8+ T cells from PBMCs, taken from culture after CMV antigen stimulation. The clonotype comes from a human donor in good health (CMV status not recorded). Some clones in this sample may be carry-over from other donors' samples. The CDR3 region is CASSRTSGGAMETQYF. CDR3 bases: TGTGCCAGCAGCCGGACTAGCGGGGGGGCCATGGAGACCCAGTACTTC.